In this sample, the clone carrying this T cell receptor beta chain turned up once. This record comes from a study of T cells in Graves' hyperthyroidism and ophthalmopathy. Deletions cut 5 bases from V and 3 bases from J, with 7 bases between. This CDR3 has 11 amino acids. Germline loops: CDR1 DFQATT, CDR2 SNEGSKA (reference sequence). The CDR3 regions of TCR beta were amplified from RNA transcripts. Carried out on the TCR CDR3, a first-round RT-PCR used the HTBI primer set. One entry per CDR3 protein, called by TCRdb with MiXCR from the multiplex PCR reads. This table has about 560,000 distinct CDR3 sequences, roughly 50% appearing once.

This sequence was found in a woman aged 18 to 35 with Graves' hyperthyroidism. Sequenced input: peripheral blood or thyroid tissue (not recorded which). The chain has TRBV20-1 and TRBJ2-5; the D gene is possibly TRBD2 (6 bases). CDR3 residues: CSAGGEETQYF. As DNA, the CDR3 is TGCAGTGCTGGAGGGGAAGAGACCCAGTACTTC.